This T cell receptor (beta chain) is drawn from a study of cytomegalovirus exposure and HLA in healthy donors. Study-level information: In a later analysis, it was reported that the approximately 120 validation repertoires had been produced on the same platform as the roughly 700 repertoires belonging to the first cohort. Study observations and caveats: There were under 200 TCR beta chains listed as cytomegalovirus-associated. Subsequent analysis showed first-cohort TCR clusters tending to co-occur in 95 to 150 validation repertoires.

Assay used: immunoSEQ multiplex PCR; TCRdb lists only in-frame clones, some missing. The sample consists of around 60,000 clones, roughly 94% of them appearing once. Separation from the approximately 720-subject first cohort characterized the approximately 120-subject validation cohort, to which the donors belonged. As to this clone: What it binds is not known.

Germline V gene data show CDR1 as LNHNV and CDR2 as YYDKDF (reference sequence). With V trimmed by 1 base and J by 7 bases, 4 bases remained unmatched. CDR3 length: 14 amino acids. This sequence joins TRBV15 and TRBJ1-1, with TRBD1 matching 9 bases. The clonotype was recovered from a woman under 30 in good health and CMV-seropositive. Sequencing used PBMCs. Here the CDR3 reads CATSRATGGYEAFF. In nucleotides, the CDR3 is TGTGCCACCAGCAGAGCAACAGGGGGCTATGAAGCTTTCTTT.